These 23 T cell receptor beta chains share one sample of origin, sequenced in a study of blood T cells in healthy people across ages. The second PCR ran roughly 6 to 12 cycles with a sample-barcoded 5' primer and J-beta primers. Each CDR3 protein gets one entry after TCRdb re-called the 5' RACE reads with MiXCR. The sample shows about 780,000 distinct CDR3 sequences, roughly 46% of them seen only once. The sample comprised blood. These receptors came from a man older than 75 in good health.

In regard to this clonotype: This may come from a read error, since a much larger clone is one base off. J is TRBJ2-1 and V is TRBV5-1; 12 bases fit TRBD1. Germline CDR1 and CDR2: SGHRS and YFSETQ. This CDR3 has 15 amino acids. Written as DNA, the CDR3 is TGCGCCAGCAGCTCCGGGACAGGGGGCCGGAATGGGCAGTTCTTC. Protein product: CASSSGTGGRNGQFF.

The chain is built from TRBV20-1 and TRBJ2-1; D is unresolved. The V gene's germline CDR1 is DFQATT and CDR2 SNEGSKA (reference sequence). The CDR3 is 15 amino acids. V was cut by 6 bases and J by 1 base, with 16 bases left in between. CDR3 nucleotides: TGCAGTGCCGCCCCCCCCACCCTTTCCTACAATGAGCAGTTCTTC. It encodes CSAAPPTLSYNEQFF.

This clonotype was detected many times. At one of its ends the junction is not consistent with the germline gene, which may arise from a read error. V is TRBV7-7 and J is TRBJ2-4, with 9 bases fitting TRBD2. CDR3 length equals 13 residues. Germline V gene lookup returns CDR1 SSHAT and CDR2 FNYEAQ (reference sequence). The CDR3 sequence: CASSLSSSGTQYF. CDR3 sequence (DNA): TGTGCTAGCAGCTTATCGTCTAGCGGGACGCAGTACTTC. The whole variable domain, filled in from reference TRBV7-7 and TRBJ2-4, reads GAGVSQSPRYKVTKRGQDVTLRCDPISSHATLYWYQQALGQGPEFLTYFNYEAQPDKSGLPSDRFSAERPEGSISTLTIQRTEQRDSAMYRCASSLSSSGTQYFGAGTRLSVL.

Comment on this clonotype: One end of the junction varies from germline; a read error may be responsible. The gene calls are TRBV10-3 and TRBJ2-7, with 11 bases aligning to TRBD1. The CDR3 loop spans 13 amino acids. From germline, CDR1 is ENHRY and CDR2 SYGVKD. CDR3 nucleotides: TGTACCATCAACGGACAGGGGGCGAGTGAGCAGTACTTC. Translation: CTINGQGASEQYF.

The J gene is TRBJ2-7, the V gene TRBV9, with 10 bases lining up with TRBD1. This CDR3 has 17 residues. Germline V gene lookup returns CDR1 SGDLS and CDR2 YYNGEE. J was trimmed by 5 bases and V by 4 bases; bases with no gene match: 15. CDR3 DNA: TGTGCCAGCAGCCTCTGGGTCGGGACAGGGGTCAACGACGAGCAGTACTTC. Translation: CASSLWVGTGVNDEQYF. Full variable domain (missing parts from reference TRBV9 and TRBJ2-7): DSGVTQTPKHLITATGQRVTLRCSPRSGDLSVYWYQQSLDQGLQFLIQYYNGEERAKGNILERFSAQQFPDLHSELNLSSLELGDSALYFCASSLWVGTGVNDEQYFGPGTRLTVT.

This clonotype has a handful of counts. CDR3 in amino acids: CSALTSGRETQYF. In nucleotides, the CDR3 is TGCAGTGCTTTGACTAGCGGGAGAGAGACCCAGTACTTC. The chain uses TRBV20-1 and TRBJ2-5; 12 nucleotides align to TRBD2. Germline trimming cut 5 bases from V and 4 bases from J; bases unmatched to any gene: 2. This CDR3 spans 13 amino acids. CDR1 is DFQATT and CDR2 is SNEGSKA in the germline V gene (reference sequence).

The J gene is TRBJ1-4, the V gene TRBV12-3 or TRBV12-4; D might be TRBD1 (6 bases). V was clipped by 1 base and J by 5 bases, with 11 bases between them. The CDR3 runs to 15 residues. The CDR3 DNA sequence: TGTGCCAGCAGTTTAGGGCAGGGGTTAAATGAAAAACTGTTTTTT. As protein: CASSLGQGLNEKLFF.

V and J are TRBV28 and TRBJ1-1; TRBD1 is a possible D gene (5 bases). Germline-derived CDR1 and CDR2 are MDHEN and SYDVKM. The CDR3 loop spans 14 amino acids. V lost 3 bases and J 7 bases, leaving 15 bases between the germline ends. Written as DNA, the CDR3 is TGTGCCAGCAGTTTCTTGCAGGGTAACGGTGAAGCTTTCTTT. It specifies CASSFLQGNGEAFF.

Only a few counts were recorded for this clonotype. V usage is TRBV27 and J usage is TRBJ2-6; D remains ambiguous. This CDR3 comprises 16 residues. The V gene lost 3 bases and the J gene lost 0 bases, with 9 bases spanning the gap. Germline CDR1 is MNHEY and CDR2 is SMNVEV (reference sequence). CDR3 DNA sequence: TGTGCCAGCAGTTTGTACGGGTCCTCTGGGGCCAACGTCCTGACTTTC. This gives the protein CASSLYGSSGANVLTF.

The CDR3 spells CASSSLLAAGSYNEQYF. The DNA for the CDR3 is TGTGCCAGCAGCTCTCTACTAGCGGCAGGCTCCTACAATGAGCAGTACTTC. This sequence joins TRBV7-2 and TRBJ2-4, with 8 nucleotides matching TRBD2. V was clipped by 4 bases and J by 13 bases; unmatched bases: 21. CDR3 length equals 17 residues. CDR1 is SGHTA, CDR2 FQGNSA, per germline.

The chain combines TRBV20-1 with TRBJ2-3; D might be TRBD2 (5 bases). Looked up from germline, CDR1 is DFQATT and CDR2 is SNEGSKA (reference sequence). V shed 6 bases and J shed 4 bases, with 17 bases lying between them. The CDR3 extends over 14 amino acids. The CDR3 region is CSAKPDGIPDTQYF. DNA for the CDR3: TGCAGTGCCAAGCCTGACGGGATCCCAGATACGCAGTATTTT.

This clonotype was observed a handful of times. V gene TRBV12-3 or TRBV12-4 combines with J gene TRBJ2-3; 7 bases fit TRBD2. J was trimmed by 4 bases and V by 6 bases; bases with no gene match: 13. This CDR3 region has 16 residues. CDR3 sequence: CASSLSVAGVSDTQYF. In DNA, the CDR3 is TGTGCCAGCAGCCTAAGCGTGGCGGGAGTTTCAGATACGCAGTATTTT.

The chain uses TRBV4-1 and TRBJ2-5; 12 bases match TRBD2. The J call is in doubt because the DNA end fits TRBJ2-7 better. The germline CDR1 and CDR2 sequences are MGHRA and YSYEKL. The CDR3 extends over 16 amino acids. CDR3: CASSQGTSGVGYEQYF. The CDR3 DNA is TGCGCCAGCAGCCAAGGGACTAGCGGGGTGGGCTACGAGCAGTACTTC.

This clonotype was counted only a few times. This rearrangement joins TRBV28 to TRBJ2-3; D gene unclear. CDR3 size: 14 residues. CDR1 is MDHEN and CDR2 is SYDVKM in the germline V gene. Trimming left V 9 bases short and J 4 bases short, with 17 bases between. CDR3 sequence reads: CASSEPIGSDTQYF. CDR3 nucleotide sequence: TGTGCCAGTTCCGAACCTATCGGATCAGATACGCAGTATTTT.

The V call is TRBV9, the J call TRBJ2-2; D might be TRBD2 (6 bases). Trimming took off 2 bases at V and 5 bases at J, with 22 bases between the two ends. The CDR3 contains 18 residues. Germline V lookup: CDR1 SGDLS, CDR2 YYNGEE. CDR3 coding DNA: TGTGCCAGCAGCGTCATGGCTCGTCTTAGGGCGGGAACCGGGGAGCTGTTTTTT. This gives the protein CASSVMARLRAGTGELFF.

This clonotype appeared once. Given a much more abundant clone one base away, this may be a read error. The chain couples TRBV4-1 to TRBJ2-7, with D unresolved. The germline CDR1 and CDR2 sequences are MGHRA and YSYEKL. Between the trimmed V and J ends, which lost 1 base and 4 bases, there was a span of 20 bases. The CDR3 has 17 amino acids. The CDR3 sequence is CASSQGVWAKEKYEQYF. The CDR3 DNA reads TGCGCCAGCAGCCAAGGGGTTTGGGCAAAGGAGAAGTACGAGCAGTACTTC.

This rearrangement joins TRBV20-1 to TRBJ2-3; 12 bases match TRBD2. Germline V lookup: CDR1 DFQATT, CDR2 SNEGSKA (reference sequence). This CDR3 comprises 15 residues. With 6 bases clipped from V and 5 bases from J, the junction kept 9 bases outside the gene matches. This chain's CDR3 is CSAELPGLAGDTQYF. The CDR3 region has the DNA TGCAGTGCCGAACTACCGGGACTAGCGGGAGATACGCAGTATTTT.

The chain joins TRBV20-1 to TRBJ2-1, with D possibly called TRBD1 or TRBD2 (6 bases each). This CDR3 comprises 13 residues. V lost 8 bases to trimming and J lost 6 bases, with 17 bases between them. CDR1 and CDR2 (germline): DFQATT, SNEGSKA (reference sequence). The CDR3 nucleotides read TGCAGTTCCAGAGGGGGGACGAGCAATGAGCAGTTCTTC. Translating gives CSSRGGTSNEQFF.

The chain is built from TRBV4-3 and TRBJ2-7; 10 nucleotides agree with TRBD2. CDR1 LGHNA and CDR2 YSLEER come from the germline V gene. The ends lost 1 base at V and 3 bases at J; junction bases unmatched: 6. This CDR3 spans 16 amino acids. In nucleotides, the CDR3 is TGCGCCAGCAGCCAAGGATCGCTAGCGGGAGTCTACGAGCAGTACTTC. Protein: CASSQGSLAGVYEQYF.

The chain recombines TRBV12-3 or TRBV12-4 with TRBJ2-3; 10 nucleotides match TRBD2. The ends lost 6 bases at V and 3 bases at J; junction bases unmatched: 9. The CDR3 consists of 16 residues. Here the CDR3 reads CASRHLAGEGTDTQYF. DNA for the CDR3: TGTGCCAGCAGACACCTAGCGGGAGAGGGTACAGATACGCAGTATTTT.

The table lists this clonotype with a few counts. The rearrangement joins TRBV2 to TRBJ2-7; D might be TRBD1 (6 bases). The CDR3 extends over 14 amino acids. Trimming took off 6 bases at V and 0 bases at J, with 12 bases between the two ends. The germline V gene encodes CDR1 SNHLY and CDR2 FYNNEI. CDR3 amino acids: CASRTGQSSYEQYF. The CDR3 nucleotides are TGTGCCAGCAGGACCGGACAGAGCTCCTACGAGCAGTACTTC.

The chain employs TRBV6-2 or TRBV6-3 and TRBJ2-3; D gene uncertain. The CDR3 has 14 amino acids. Trimming removed 2 bases at V and 0 bases at J, with 6 bases between. From germline, CDR1 is MNHEY and CDR2 SVGEGT. The CDR3 sequence: CASSYPLSTDTQYF. CDR3 nucleotide sequence: TGTGCCAGCAGTTACCCCCTGAGCACAGATACGCAGTATTTT.

This clonotype was seen only a few times. V gene TRBV27 combines with J gene TRBJ2-5; D might be TRBD1 (6 bases). This CDR3 is 16 amino acids long. Germline values: CDR1 MNHEY, CDR2 SMNVEV (reference sequence). V was shortened by 4 bases and J by 5 bases, with 20 bases between the two germline ends. The CDR3 sequence is CASSSLWPDRRETQYF. Here the CDR3 DNA reads TGTGCCAGCAGTTCGTTATGGCCCGACAGGAGGGAGACCCAGTACTTC.